Reported below is one T cell receptor beta chain. Libraries were prepared by immunoSEQ multiplex PCR; TCRdb keeps only in-frame clonotypes and omits some of them. The profile shows under 200,000 clones, about 87% of them singletons. This specimen comes from a study of blood T cell repertoires in COVID-19. V trimming: 3 bases; J trimming: 4 bases; junction bases outside the gene matches: 5. Germline lookup yields CDR1 SGHRS and CDR2 YFSETQ. This CDR3 has 15 residues. This receptor was identified in a man aged 60 to 69 with acute or convalescent COVID-19. The sequenced sample consisted of peripheral blood. This chain joins TRBV5-1 and TRBJ2-2; 8 bases line up with TRBD2. The CDR3 loop is CASSWTSRPTGELFF. The CDR3 region has the DNA TGCGCCAGCAGCTGGACTAGCAGACCCACCGGGGAGCTGTTTTTT.